This paragraph reports one TCR beta chain. This clonotype was seen a handful of times. Its specific antigen is unknown. No qualities accompany the bases; no much larger clone lies one base away. The data stem from a study of T cells after yellow fever vaccination (dated by TCRdb to between 2018 and 2021). About the study as a whole: Libraries from fractions with low cell numbers were prepared with the SMART-Seq v4 Ultra Low Input RNA kit. Bulk TCR alpha and beta repertoires were sequenced longitudinally to track T-cell clones before and after primary and booster YFV17D yellow fever vaccination. The cohort comprised two healthy male donors, one aged 18 to 29 and one aged 30 to 40 years. Blood samples were taken at several timepoints before and after primary and secondary immunization, and bulk PBMC replicates and cell subsets were isolated. The full study reports these points: Computational filtering was needed because FACS-sorted repertoires could contain abundant contaminating clonotypes from the bulk population. After the booster, most of the clones that had expanded following primary vaccination were detected again (just under 97% of CD4 and 80% to 90% of CD8), which suggests that memory was broadly maintained. A small fraction of clonotypes showed up in both the CD4 and CD8 compartments, probably as a result of convergent recombination. The study included only a couple of donors, which limits how far the findings can be generalized. Compared with the primary T-cell response, the secondary T-cell response was faster but weaker, reaching its peak on day 5 rather than on day 15.

The CDR3 goes from the cysteine to the phenylalanine over 15 residues. Here the CDR3 DNA is all that survives: 45 bases in frame from base 1. Relative to germline, V is 6 bases shorter and J is 2 bases shorter, with 17 bases between their ends. The CDR1 and CDR2 encoded by the germline V gene (reference sequence) are DFQATT and SNEGSKA. Instrument on record: Illumina NovaSeq 6000. TCR cDNA was made using 5'RACE template switching, a step that added a universal primer site and unique molecular identifiers. cDNA synthesis was primed from both the TCR alpha and TCR beta constant segments. Libraries were amplified in two PCR steps, with sample barcodes and sequencing adapters added in the second step. Libraries were sequenced on Illumina HiSeq 2500 (2x100 bp) or NovaSeq (2x150 bp). Per the original workflow: Reads were demultiplexed and collapsed into UMI consensus sequences with MIGEC, and V(D)J alignment was performed with MiXCR. Vaccine-responding clonotypes were defined with edgeR using replicate PBMC samples, requiring FDR below 0.01 and a log2 fold change above 5 up to day 15. CD4 or CD8 identity was assigned to each bulk clonotype according to whether the clonotype was present at higher abundance in the sequenced CD4 repertoire or the sequenced CD8 repertoire. The public reads were reprocessed in TCRdb via fastp at Q25 and MiXCR, keeping in-frame beta chains. Identical CDR3 proteins give one entry, which carries the most common genes and DNA. It is TCRdb's table, rather than the study itself, that gives the V and J calls and clone size. The sample yields about 320,000 distinct CDR3 sequences; 9.5% to 12% were counted once. Of the sample, approximately 3% is held by the ten largest clones.

In light of the paper, this sample's treatment or condition label describes: live attenuated yellow fever vaccine strain. A standard Ficoll-Paque protocol was used to isolate PBMCs from peripheral blood. Dynabeads CD4 and CD8 positive selection kits were used to isolate the CD4 and CD8 T-cell fractions. TriZol was used to extract RNA from bulk PBMCs, CD4 and CD8 fractions, and dextramer-positive and dextramer-negative fractions. Here the sequenced sample was CD4+ T cells sorted from PBMCs, taken 45 days after the yellow fever booster vaccination. The chain joins TRBV20-1 to TRBJ2-1; perhaps TRBD2 is the D gene, with 6 bases matching. The clonotype was recovered from a young man who received the YFV17D yellow fever vaccine. The DNA reads as follows: TGCAGTGCGCCGAATGCGGGGATAGCCTACAATGAGCAGTTCTTC. Translation gives CSAPNAGIAYNEQFF.